This record concerns one T cell receptor (beta chain) sequence. Its antigen is not yet known. From each donor, an approximately 2.5 ml peripheral blood sample was drawn into PAXgene tubes and stored at -80 degrees C. Without T cell sorting, total RNA was isolated from whole blood using the PAXgene blood miRNA kit on an automated QIAcube. Deep TCRalpha and TCRbeta repertoire profiling with unique molecular barcoding was performed on peripheral blood of monozygotic twin pairs concordant or discordant for inflammatory bowel disease. Smoking habits were recorded for all twin pairs, and each individual was classified as a current, former or never smoker. The CDR3 goes from the cysteine to the phenylalanine over 13 residues. No DNA is given. CDR1 KGHSH and CDR2 LQKENI were looked up in the germline V gene. The sample originates from a study of monozygotic twins with inflammatory bowel disease (dated by TCRdb to between 2018 and 2021). At the level of the whole study: The full study comprised around 28 monozygotic twin pairs: nine German pairs (four IBD-concordant, five IBD-discordant) and 19 IBD-discordant Danish pairs. Within discordant pairs, disease-associated traits were sought mainly by comparing IBD patients with their genetically identical healthy co-twins. Each individual had, on average, about 151 000 unique TCRalpha sequences and 181 000 unique TCRbeta sequences available for analysis.

Preparation of the library involved 5' RACE. The input for every TCR library was roughly 4,000 ng of total RNA. For each sample, cDNA synthesis with SMARTScribe reverse transcriptase was split into eight separate reactions. During cDNA synthesis, unique molecular identifiers containing a 6-nucleotide sample barcode were introduced by template switching. Amplification of TCRalpha and TCRbeta cDNA involved two nested PCRs of around 16 and 10 cycles, and each PCR was followed by bead purification. Before amplification, the cDNA was both treated with uracil DNA-glycosylase and purified with the QIAquick PCR purification kit. The second PCR was the step at which Illumina TruSeq-compatible adapters and sample-specific barcodes were added. TapeStation and Qubit were used to check library quality and concentration, and 4.5 to 5 ng of each library was pooled. Sequencing of pooled libraries was carried out on an Illumina HiSeq2500 single-index Rapid Run using 2 x 100 bp reads and custom sequencing primers. Regarding the original processing steps: PCR and sequencing errors were corrected by UMI-based consensus assembly using MiGEC version 1.2.6. MiXCR version 2.1.1 was used for V(D)J alignment, clonotype assembly and CDR3 extraction. To normalise gene usage, clonotype sharing and MAIT/NKT TCR abundance, the top 1000, 10 000 and 20 000 clonotypes in each sample were analysed. Diversity was computed as the inverse Simpson index with the vegan R package after downsampling to 27 000 UMIs. Paired Mann-Whitney U tests on discordant twin pairs were used, with Benjamini-Hochberg multiple-testing correction. With the reads reprocessed by TCRdb, a single entry stands for each CDR3 protein sequence and no DNA is reported. None of the V and J calls come from the authors' own analysis; TCRdb made them. The sample table records more than 300,000 distinct CDR3 sequences. Around 2.6% of the sample is held by the ten biggest clonotypes.

The paper's findings and limits, for the study overall: No difference in repertoire similarity was observed between concordant and discordant twins, possibly owing to limited statistical power. Background noise and inter-individual variability may have been introduced into the repertoires by the differing immunosuppressive treatments among patients. The analysis was unable to tell apart different T cell subtypes. Measured by the inverse Simpson index, TCRbeta repertoire diversity was lower in IBD patients than in their healthy co-twins. No single strong signal or clonotype linked to IBD turned up in the results, so the idea that one exists was not supported. Compared with healthy twins, IBD patients had fewer clonotypes in common with other individuals, a difference most pronounced in patients showing signs of disease activity.

The sequence came from a human donor with ulcerative colitis or Crohn's disease, or a healthy co-twin of an affected twin (not recorded which). The source material was blood. The chain joins TRBV18 to TRBJ1-5; lacking DNA, the TRBD1 call made by TCRdb goes unchecked. For the CDR3, the sequence is CASSPQGDQPQHF.